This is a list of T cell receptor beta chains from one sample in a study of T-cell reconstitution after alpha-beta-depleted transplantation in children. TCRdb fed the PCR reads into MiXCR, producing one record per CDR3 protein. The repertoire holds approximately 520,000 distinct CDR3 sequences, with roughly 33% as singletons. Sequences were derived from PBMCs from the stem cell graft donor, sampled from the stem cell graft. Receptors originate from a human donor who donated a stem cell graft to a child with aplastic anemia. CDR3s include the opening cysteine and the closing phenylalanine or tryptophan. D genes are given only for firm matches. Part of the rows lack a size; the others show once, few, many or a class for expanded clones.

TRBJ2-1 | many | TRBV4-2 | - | CASSQEARQWNEQFF | TGTGCCAGCAGCCAAGAAGCACGACAGTGGAATGAGCAGTTCTTC
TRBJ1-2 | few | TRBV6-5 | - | CASSYGGRRNYGYTF | TGTGCCAGCAGTTACGGAGGACGGAGAAACTATGGCTACACCTTC
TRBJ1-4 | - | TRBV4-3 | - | CASSQSRRNEKLFF | TGCGCCAGCAGCCAATCCAGAAGAAATGAAAAACTGTTTTTT
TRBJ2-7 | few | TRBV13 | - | CASSPHGVGSYEQYF | TGTGCCAGCAGCCCCCACGGGGTGGGTTCCTACGAGCAGTACTTC
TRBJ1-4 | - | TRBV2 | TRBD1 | CASVRQGALSNEKLFF | TGTGCCAGCGTTCGACAGGGGGCTCTATCTAATGAAAAACTGTTTTTT
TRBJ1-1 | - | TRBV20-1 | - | CSARDQGRADTEAFF | TGCAGTGCTAGAGATCAGGGACGGGCGGACACTGAAGCTTTCTTT
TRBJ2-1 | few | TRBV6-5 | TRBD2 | CASSYTPGTSGTNEQFF | TGTGCCAGCAGTTACACCCCCGGGACTAGCGGGACCAATGAGCAGTTCTTC
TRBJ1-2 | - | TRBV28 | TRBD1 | CASSSAGQGNYGYTF | TGTGCCAGCAGTTCCGCGGGACAGGGTAACTATGGCTACACCTTC
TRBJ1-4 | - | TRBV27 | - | CASRQGWATNEKLFF | TGTGCCAGCAGGCAGGGTTGGGCAACTAATGAAAAACTGTTTTTT
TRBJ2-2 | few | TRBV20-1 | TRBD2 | CSASLSGYGELFF | TGCAGTGCTAGCCTTAGCGGGTACGGGGAGCTGTTTTTT
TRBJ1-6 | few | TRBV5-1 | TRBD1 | CASSSWTGVSSPLHF | TGCGCCAGCAGCTCCTGGACAGGGGTCAGTTCACCCCTCCACTTT
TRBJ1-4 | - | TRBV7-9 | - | CASSTQTGNEKLFF | TGTGCCAGCAGCACACAGACAGGAAATGAAAAACTGTTTTTT
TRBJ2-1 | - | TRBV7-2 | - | CASSLVRGSRDNEQFF | TGTGCCAGCAGCTTAGTTCGTGGGTCGCGGGACAATGAGCAGTTCTTC
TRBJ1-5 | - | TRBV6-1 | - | CASRSGLWGNQPQHF | TGTGCCAGCAGAAGCGGACTCTGGGGCAATCAGCCCCAGCATTTT
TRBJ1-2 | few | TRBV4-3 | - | CASSQDDRLYGYTF | TGCGCCAGCAGCCAAGATGACAGGCTCTATGGCTACACCTTC
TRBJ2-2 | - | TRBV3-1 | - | CASSQPTGELFF | TGTGCCAGCAGCCAGCCCACCGGGGAGCTGTTTTTT
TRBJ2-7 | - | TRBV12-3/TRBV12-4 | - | CASSPTAGAYEQYF | TGTGCCAGCAGTCCCACGGCTGGGGCCTACGAGCAGTACTTC
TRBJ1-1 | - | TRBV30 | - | CAWRSGAGNTEAFF | TGTGCCTGGAGGTCCGGGGCGGGGAACACTGAAGCTTTCTTT
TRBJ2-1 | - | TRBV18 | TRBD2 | CASSPPSGNAYNEQFF | TGTGCCAGCTCACCACCAAGCGGGAATGCCTACAATGAGCAGTTCTTC
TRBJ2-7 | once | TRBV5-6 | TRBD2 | CASSLGLAGLYEQYF | TGTGCCAGCAGCTTGGGACTAGCGGGACTCTACGAGCAGTACTTC
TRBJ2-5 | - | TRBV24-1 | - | CATESPGRETQYF | TGTGCCACCGAATCGCCCGGTCGAGAGACCCAGTACTTC
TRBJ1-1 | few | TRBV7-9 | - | CASSPTRAGPGAFF | TGTGCCAGCAGCCCGACCCGGGCAGGCCCGGGAGCTTTCTTT
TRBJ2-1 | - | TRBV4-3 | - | CASSQSGGRQFF | TGCGCCAGCAGCCAAAGTGGAGGTCGGCAGTTCTTC